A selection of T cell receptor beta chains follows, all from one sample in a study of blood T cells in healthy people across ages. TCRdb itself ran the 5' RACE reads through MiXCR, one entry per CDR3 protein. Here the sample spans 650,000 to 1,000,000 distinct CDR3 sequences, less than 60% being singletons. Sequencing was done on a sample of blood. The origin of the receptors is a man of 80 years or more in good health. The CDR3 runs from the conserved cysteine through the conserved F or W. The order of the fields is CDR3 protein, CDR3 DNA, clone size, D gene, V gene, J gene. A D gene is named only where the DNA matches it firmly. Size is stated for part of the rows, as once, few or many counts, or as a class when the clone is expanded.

CDR3: CASSLGYENIQYF
DNA: TGTGCCAGCAGCTTAGGGTACGAAAACATTCAGTACTTC
size: few
D: -
V: TRBV7-2
J: TRBJ2-4

CDR3: CASSHTGTGAYEQYF
DNA: TGCGCCAGCAGCCACACCGGGACAGGGGCCTACGAGCAGTACTTC
size: -
D: TRBD1
V: TRBV5-1
J: TRBJ2-7

CDR3: CASSLTSWETQYF
DNA: TGTGCCAGTAGTTTAACTAGTTGGGAGACCCAGTACTTC
size: few
D: -
V: TRBV28
J: TRBJ2-5

CDR3: CASSQGLRERQQFF
DNA: TGCGCCAGCAGCCAAGGTTTGAGGGAGCGCCAGCAGTTCTTC
size: -
D: -
V: TRBV4-3
J: TRBJ2-1

CDR3: CASSQVGGAPGANVLTF
DNA: TGTGCCAGCAGCCAAGTAGGGGGCGCGCCTGGGGCCAACGTCCTGACTTTC
size: -
D: TRBD1
V: TRBV14
J: TRBJ2-6

CDR3: CSARDPRSAGFYNEQFF
DNA: TGCAGTGCTAGAGATCCCCGATCGGCGGGATTTTACAATGAGCAGTTCTTC
size: many
D: -
V: TRBV20-1
J: TRBJ2-1

CDR3: CASSLRQGADNEQFF
DNA: TGCGCCAGCAGCTTGAGGCAGGGTGCCGACAATGAGCAGTTCTTC
size: few
D: -
V: TRBV5-1
J: TRBJ2-1

CDR3: CSANQDQVTSYEQYF
DNA: TGCAGTGCTAACCAGGACCAAGTAACCTCCTACGAGCAGTACTTC
size: -
D: -
V: TRBV20-1
J: TRBJ2-7

CDR3: CASSARTGAGELFF
DNA: TGTGCCAGCAGCGCAAGGACAGGGGCCGGGGAGCTGTTTTTT
size: -
D: TRBD1
V: TRBV13
J: TRBJ2-2

CDR3: CASSTRLAANTGELFF
DNA: TGCGCCAGCAGCACCCGACTAGCGGCGAACACCGGGGAGCTGTTTTTT
size: -
D: TRBD2
V: TRBV5-1
J: TRBJ2-2

CDR3: CASSQDSGGRETQYF
DNA: TGTGCCAGCAGCCAAGATAGCGGGGGCAGAGAGACCCAGTACTTC
size: many
D: TRBD2
V: TRBV3-1
J: TRBJ2-5

CDR3: CASRSLGTSLPNTGELFF
DNA: TGTGCCAGCAGATCTCTCGGGACAAGCCTTCCGAACACCGGGGAGCTGTTTTTT
size: -
D: -
V: TRBV27
J: TRBJ2-2

CDR3: CATSDPTRQIPQHF
DNA: TGTGCCACCAGTGATCCTACCCGACAGATTCCCCAGCATTTT
size: once
D: -
V: TRBV24-1
J: TRBJ1-5

CDR3: CASSKALGTHYNSPLHF
DNA: TGTGCCAGCAGTAAGGCTCTAGGGACCCATTATAATTCACCCCTCCACTTT
size: -
D: -
V: TRBV12-3/TRBV12-4
J: TRBJ1-6

CDR3: CASSQGLSGIYEQYF
DNA: TGCGCCAGCAGCCAAGGGCTTAGCGGAATCTACGAGCAGTACTTC
size: many
D: -
V: TRBV4-3
J: TRBJ2-7

CDR3: CRPRGQGGPEAFF
DNA: TGCAGACCAAGGGGACAAGGCGGTCCTGAAGCTTTCTTT
size: -
D: -
V: TRBV20-1
J: TRBJ1-1

CDR3: CASRTTGGGYGYTF
DNA: TGTGCCAGCCGAACTACAGGGGGCGGGTATGGCTACACCTTC
size: few
D: TRBD1
V: TRBV12-3/TRBV12-4
J: TRBJ1-2

CDR3: CASRPLTGTSTDTQYF
DNA: TGTGCCAGCAGACCGCTGACAGGCACTAGCACAGATACGCAGTATTTT
size: -
D: -
V: TRBV28
J: TRBJ2-3

CDR3: CASSPSGAPDTQYF
DNA: TGTGCCAGCAGCCCTAGCGGGGCCCCAGATACGCAGTATTTT
size: once
D: TRBD2
V: TRBV3-1
J: TRBJ2-3

CDR3: CSAHNRDRGSYEQYF
DNA: TGCAGTGCGCATAATCGGGACAGGGGCTCCTACGAGCAGTACTTC
size: few
D: TRBD1
V: TRBV20-1
J: TRBJ2-7